This T cell receptor beta chain emerged from a study of regulatory T cells in long-lasting Graves disease. Study-level findings and limits: Authors noted too few samples as a limitation. Among the persistent patients, fewer than 3,500 public clonotypes were shared, more than the 950 to 1,000 shared among new patients.

This clonotype was counted ten times or more. Its antigen is undetermined. The time point: newly diagnosed GD, antithyroid drugs for less than 3 months. The TCR library used RNA extracted from PBMCs. Arm-PCR of CDR3 regions and iRepertoire HTBI primers were used to build TCR beta libraries. One entry per CDR3 protein results from TCRdb running MiXCR on the multiplex PCR reads. The repertoire holds 400,000 to 500,000 distinct CDR3 sequences, with about 16% as singletons. CDR3 length equals 15 residues. The J segment lost 5 bases and the V segment lost 4 bases, leaving 10 bases of the junction unmatched. Germline assignment: CDR1 SGHAT and CDR2 FQNNGV. The sample was also reused in another study, on T cells in Graves' hyperthyroidism and ophthalmopathy. That paper notes: An absence of ophthalmopathy progression within 18 months meant stable Graves' hyperthyroidism.

V and J are TRBV11-2 and TRBJ1-1, with TRBD1 matching over 7 bases. Source: peripheral blood mononuclear cells (PBMCs), taken at new diagnosis, from a patient treated with antithyroid drugs. This sequence originates from a woman aged 25 to 39 with Graves disease. The CDR3 protein is CASSSLTGPWTEAFF. CDR3 DNA: TGTGCCAGCAGCTCCCTGACAGGGCCGTGGACTGAAGCTTTCTTT.